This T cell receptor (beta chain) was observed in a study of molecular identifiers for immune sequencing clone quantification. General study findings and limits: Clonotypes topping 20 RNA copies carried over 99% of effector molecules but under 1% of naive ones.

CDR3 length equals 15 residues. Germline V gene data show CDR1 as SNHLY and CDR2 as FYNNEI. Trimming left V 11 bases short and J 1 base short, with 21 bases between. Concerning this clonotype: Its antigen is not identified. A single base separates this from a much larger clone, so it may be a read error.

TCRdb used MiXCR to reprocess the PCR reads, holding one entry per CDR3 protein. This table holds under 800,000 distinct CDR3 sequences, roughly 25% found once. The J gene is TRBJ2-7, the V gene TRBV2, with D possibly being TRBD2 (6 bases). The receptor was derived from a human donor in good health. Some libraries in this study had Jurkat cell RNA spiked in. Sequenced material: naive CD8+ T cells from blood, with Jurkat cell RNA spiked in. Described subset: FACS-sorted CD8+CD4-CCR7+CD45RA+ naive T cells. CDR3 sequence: CAGTLDGGGSYEQYF. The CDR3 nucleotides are TGTGCCGGCACCCTGGACGGAGGAGGGTCCTACGAGCAGTACTTC.